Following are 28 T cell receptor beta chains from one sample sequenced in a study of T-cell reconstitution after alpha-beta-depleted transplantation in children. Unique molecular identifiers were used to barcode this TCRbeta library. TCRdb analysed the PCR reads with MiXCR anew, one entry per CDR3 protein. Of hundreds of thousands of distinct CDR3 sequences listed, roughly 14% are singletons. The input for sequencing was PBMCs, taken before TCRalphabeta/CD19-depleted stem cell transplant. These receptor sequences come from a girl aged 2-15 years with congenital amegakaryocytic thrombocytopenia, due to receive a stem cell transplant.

In DNA form, the CDR3 reads TGTGCCAGCAGCCCCGCCTCGGGTCGGGATAACTATGGCTACACCTTC. Its protein product is CASSPASGRDNYGYTF. The genes are TRBV7-2 and TRBJ1-2; unclear D gene. The CDR3 contains 16 residues. Germline V gene sequence: CDR1 SGHTA, CDR2 FQGNSA. Between the trimmed V and J ends, which lost 5 bases and 1 base, there was a span of 17 bases.

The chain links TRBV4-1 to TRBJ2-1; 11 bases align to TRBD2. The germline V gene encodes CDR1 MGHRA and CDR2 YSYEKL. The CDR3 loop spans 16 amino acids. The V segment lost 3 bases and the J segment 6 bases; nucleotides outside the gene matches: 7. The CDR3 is CASSHIAGGGGNEQFF. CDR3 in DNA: TGCGCCAGCAGCCACATAGCGGGAGGGGGGGGCAATGAGCAGTTCTTC.

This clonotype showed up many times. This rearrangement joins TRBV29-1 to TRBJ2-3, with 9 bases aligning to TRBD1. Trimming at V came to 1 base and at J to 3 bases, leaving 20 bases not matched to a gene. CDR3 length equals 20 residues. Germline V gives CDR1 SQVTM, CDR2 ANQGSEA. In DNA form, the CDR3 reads TGCAGCGTTGAAGGATTAACAGGGGGCAGATTTGGGGCCACAACAGATACGCAGTATTTT. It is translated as CSVEGLTGGRFGATTDTQYF.

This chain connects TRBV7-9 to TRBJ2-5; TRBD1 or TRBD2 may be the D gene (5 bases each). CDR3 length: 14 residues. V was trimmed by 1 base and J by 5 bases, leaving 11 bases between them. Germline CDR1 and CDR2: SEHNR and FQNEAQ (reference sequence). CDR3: CASSLGGIHETQYF. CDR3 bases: TGTGCCAGCAGCTTAGGGGGGATCCATGAGACCCAGTACTTC.

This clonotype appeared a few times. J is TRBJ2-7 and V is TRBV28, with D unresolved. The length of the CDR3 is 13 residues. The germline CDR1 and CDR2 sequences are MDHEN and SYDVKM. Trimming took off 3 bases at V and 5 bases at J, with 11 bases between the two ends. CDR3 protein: CASSLVRQHEQYF. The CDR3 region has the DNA TGTGCCAGCAGTTTGGTGCGCCAGCACGAGCAGTACTTC.

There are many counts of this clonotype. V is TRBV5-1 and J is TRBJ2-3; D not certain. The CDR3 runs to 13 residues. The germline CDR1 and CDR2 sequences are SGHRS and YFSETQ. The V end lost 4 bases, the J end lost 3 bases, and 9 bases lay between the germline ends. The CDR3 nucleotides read TGCGCCAGCAGCCCAACCCTAACAGATACGCAGTATTTT. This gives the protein CASSPTLTDTQYF. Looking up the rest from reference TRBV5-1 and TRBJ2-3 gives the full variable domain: KAGVTQTPRYLIKTRGQQVTLSCSPISGHRSVSWYQQTPGQGLQFLFEYFSETQRNKGNFPGRFSGRQFSNSRSEMNVSTLELGDSALYLCASSPTLTDTQYFGPGTRLTVL.

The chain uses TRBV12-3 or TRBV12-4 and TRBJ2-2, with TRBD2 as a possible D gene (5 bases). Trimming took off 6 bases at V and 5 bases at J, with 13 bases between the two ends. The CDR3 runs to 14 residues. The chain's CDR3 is CASSLARYTGELFF. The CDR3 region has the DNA TGTGCCAGCAGCCTAGCTCGGTATACCGGGGAGCTGTTTTTT.

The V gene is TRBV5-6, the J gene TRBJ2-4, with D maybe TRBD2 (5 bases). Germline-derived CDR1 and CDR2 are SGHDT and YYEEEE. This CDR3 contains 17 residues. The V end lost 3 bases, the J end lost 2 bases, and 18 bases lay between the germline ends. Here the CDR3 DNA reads TGTGCCAGCAGCTATAAGGAGGTCCGCTCTACCAAAAACATTCAGTACTTC. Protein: CASSYKEVRSTKNIQYF.

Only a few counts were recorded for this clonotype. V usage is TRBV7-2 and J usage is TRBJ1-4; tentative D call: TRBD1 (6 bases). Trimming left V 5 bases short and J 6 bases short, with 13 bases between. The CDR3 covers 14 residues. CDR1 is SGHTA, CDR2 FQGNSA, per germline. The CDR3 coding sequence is TGTGCCAGCAGCAATGGGGGGCCCGATGAAAAACTGTTTTTT. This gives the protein CASSNGGPDEKLFF. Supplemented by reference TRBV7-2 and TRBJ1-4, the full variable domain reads GAGVSQSPSNKVTEKGKDVELRCDPISGHTALYWYRQSLGQGLEFLIYFQGNSAPDKSGLPSDRFSAERTGGSVSTLTIQRTQQEDSAVYLCASSNGGPDEKLFFGSGTQLSVL.

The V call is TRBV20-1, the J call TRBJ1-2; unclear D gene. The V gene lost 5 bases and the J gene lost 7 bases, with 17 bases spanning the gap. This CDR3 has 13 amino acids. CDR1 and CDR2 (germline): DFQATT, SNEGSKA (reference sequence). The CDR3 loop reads CSAALNAIGGYTF. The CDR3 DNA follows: TGCAGTGCTGCCCTCAATGCCATCGGTGGCTACACCTTC.

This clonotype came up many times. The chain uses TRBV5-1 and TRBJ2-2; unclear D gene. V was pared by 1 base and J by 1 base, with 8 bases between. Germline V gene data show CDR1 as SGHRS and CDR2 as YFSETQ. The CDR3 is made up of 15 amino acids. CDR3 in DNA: TGCGCCAGCAGCTTGTTATTCCTGAACACCGGGGAGCTGTTTTTT. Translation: CASSLLFLNTGELFF.

Written as DNA, the CDR3 is TGCGCCAGCAGCTGGCTTAAGGGACTAGACATCACAGATACGCAGTATTTT. Amino acids: CASSWLKGLDITDTQYF. The V and J genes are TRBV5-1 and TRBJ2-3; 8 positions agree with TRBD2. The germline gives CDR1 SGHRS, CDR2 YFSETQ. The CDR3 has 17 residues. The trim removed 3 bases at V and 2 bases at J, leaving 11 bases unmatched. Combining the CDR3 with reference TRBV5-1 and TRBJ2-3 gives the whole variable domain KAGVTQTPRYLIKTRGQQVTLSCSPISGHRSVSWYQQTPGQGLQFLFEYFSETQRNKGNFPGRFSGRQFSNSRSEMNVSTLELGDSALYLCASSWLKGLDITDTQYFGPGTRLTVL.

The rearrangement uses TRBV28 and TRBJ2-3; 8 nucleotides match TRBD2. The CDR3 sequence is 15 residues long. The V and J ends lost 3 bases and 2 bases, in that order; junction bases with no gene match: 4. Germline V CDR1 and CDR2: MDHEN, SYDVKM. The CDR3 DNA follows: TGTGCCAGCAGTTTCGGTAGCGGGATCACAGATACGCAGTATTTT. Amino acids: CASSFGSGITDTQYF.

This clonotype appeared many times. CDR3 sequence reads: CASSESVIAYEQYF. In nucleotides, the CDR3 is TGTGCCAGCAGTGAGAGCGTAATAGCCTACGAGCAGTACTTC. The chain carries TRBV6-1 and TRBJ2-7; D gene ambiguous. V was shortened by 3 bases and J by 2 bases, with 11 bases between the two germline ends. The CDR3 sequence is 14 residues long. Germline CDR1 is MNHNS and CDR2 is SASEGT.

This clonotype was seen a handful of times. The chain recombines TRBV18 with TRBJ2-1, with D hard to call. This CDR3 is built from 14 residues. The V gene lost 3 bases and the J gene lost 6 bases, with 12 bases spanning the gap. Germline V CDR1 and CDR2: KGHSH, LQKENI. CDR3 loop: CASSPPINPNEQFF. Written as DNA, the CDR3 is TGTGCCAGCTCACCTCCCATTAATCCCAATGAGCAGTTCTTC.

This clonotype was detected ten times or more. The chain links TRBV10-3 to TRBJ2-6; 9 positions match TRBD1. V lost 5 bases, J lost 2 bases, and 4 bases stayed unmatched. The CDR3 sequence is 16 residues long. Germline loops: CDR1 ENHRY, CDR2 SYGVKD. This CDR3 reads CAISPGTGTGANVLTF. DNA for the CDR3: TGTGCCATCAGTCCCGGGACAGGGACTGGGGCCAACGTCCTGACTTTC.

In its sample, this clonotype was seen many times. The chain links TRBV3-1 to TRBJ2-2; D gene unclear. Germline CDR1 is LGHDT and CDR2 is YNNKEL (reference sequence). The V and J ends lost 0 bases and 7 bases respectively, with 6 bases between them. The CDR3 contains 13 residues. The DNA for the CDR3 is TGTGCCAGCAGCCAAGATCTTAGCGGGGAGCTGTTTTTT. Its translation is CASSQDLSGELFF. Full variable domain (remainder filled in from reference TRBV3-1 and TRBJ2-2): DTAVSQTPKYLVTQMGNDKSIKCEQNLGHDTMYWYKQDSKKFLKIMFSYNNKELIINETVPNRFSPKSPDKAHLNLHINSLELGDSAVYFCASSQDLSGELFFGEGSRLTVL.

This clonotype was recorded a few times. CDR3 protein: CASSLVPTREAQSLHF. CDR3 bases: TGCGCCAGCAGCTTGGTGCCGACGAGAGAAGCCCAATCCCTCCACTTT. The chain uses TRBV5-1 and TRBJ1-6, with D unresolved. Germline CDR1 and CDR2: SGHRS and YFSETQ. There are 16 residues in the CDR3. V lost 0 bases to trimming and J lost 14 bases, with 21 bases between them.

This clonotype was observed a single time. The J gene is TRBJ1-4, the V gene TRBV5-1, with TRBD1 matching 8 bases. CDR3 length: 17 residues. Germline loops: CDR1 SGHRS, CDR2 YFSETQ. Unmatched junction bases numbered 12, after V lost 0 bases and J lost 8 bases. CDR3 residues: CASSLGLRGTGGEKLFF. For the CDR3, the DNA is TGCGCCAGCAGCTTGGGATTGCGCGGGACAGGAGGAGAAAAACTGTTTTTT.

The CDR3 spells CASSPNPTGSVTGELFF. Here the CDR3 DNA reads TGTGCCAGCAGCCCTAACCCGACAGGATCTGTCACCGGGGAGCTGTTTTTT. This chain uses TRBV7-6 with TRBJ2-2; D may be TRBD1 (6 bases). The CDR3 consists of 17 residues. Trimming shortened V by 5 bases and J by 4 bases, and 20 bases separated the two germline ends. Germline CDR1 is SGHVS and CDR2 is FNYEAQ.

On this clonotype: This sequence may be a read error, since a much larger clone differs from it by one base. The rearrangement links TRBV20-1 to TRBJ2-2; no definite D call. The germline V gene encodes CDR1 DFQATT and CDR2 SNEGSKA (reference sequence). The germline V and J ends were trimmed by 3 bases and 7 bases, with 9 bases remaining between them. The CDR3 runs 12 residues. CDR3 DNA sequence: TGCAGTGCTAGCCTCTCCAACGGGGAGCTGTTTTTT. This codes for CSASLSNGELFF.

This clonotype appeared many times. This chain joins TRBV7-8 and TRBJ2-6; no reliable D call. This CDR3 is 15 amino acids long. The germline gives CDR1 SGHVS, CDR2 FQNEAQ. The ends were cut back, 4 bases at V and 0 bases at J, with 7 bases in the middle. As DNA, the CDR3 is TGTGCCAGCAGCTCGCGGCTCTCTGGGGCCAACGTCCTGACTTTC. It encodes CASSSRLSGANVLTF.

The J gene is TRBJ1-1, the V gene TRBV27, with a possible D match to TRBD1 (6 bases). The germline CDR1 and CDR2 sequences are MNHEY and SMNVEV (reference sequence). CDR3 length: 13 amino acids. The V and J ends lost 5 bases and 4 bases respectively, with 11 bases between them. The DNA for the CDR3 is TGTGCCAGCAGTGAAACAGGGCTCACTGAAGCTTTCTTT. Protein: CASSETGLTEAFF.

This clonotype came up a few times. The CDR3 DNA is TGTGCCAGCAGCTTATGGGCGGGACAATACGAGCAGTACTTC. This gives the protein CASSLWAGQYEQYF. The chain is built from TRBV7-8 and TRBJ2-7; D assignment may be TRBD1 or TRBD2 (6 bases each). Germline lookup yields CDR1 SGHVS and CDR2 FQNEAQ. The CDR3 is 14 residues long. V dropped 2 bases and J dropped 4 bases, with 12 bases sitting between them.

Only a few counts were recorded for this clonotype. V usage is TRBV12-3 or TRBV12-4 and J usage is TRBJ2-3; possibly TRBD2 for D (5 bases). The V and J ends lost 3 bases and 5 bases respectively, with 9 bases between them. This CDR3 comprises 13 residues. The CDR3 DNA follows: TGTGCCAGCAGTTTTAACGGGGAAGATACGCAGTATTTT. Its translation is CASSFNGEDTQYF.

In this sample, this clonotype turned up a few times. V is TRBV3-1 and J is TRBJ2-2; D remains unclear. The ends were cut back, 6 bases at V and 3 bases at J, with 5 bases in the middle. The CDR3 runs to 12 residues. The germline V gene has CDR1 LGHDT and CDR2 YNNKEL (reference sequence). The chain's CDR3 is CASRFYTGELFF. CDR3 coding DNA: TGTGCCAGCAGGTTCTACACCGGGGAGCTGTTTTTT.

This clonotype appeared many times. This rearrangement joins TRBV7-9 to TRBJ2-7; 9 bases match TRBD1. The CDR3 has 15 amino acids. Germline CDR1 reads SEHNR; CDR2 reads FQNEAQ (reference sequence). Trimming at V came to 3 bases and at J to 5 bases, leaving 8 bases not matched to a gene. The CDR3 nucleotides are TGTGCCAGCAGCTTTAGCACAGGGGGCGAGAACGAGCAGTACTTC. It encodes CASSFSTGGENEQYF.

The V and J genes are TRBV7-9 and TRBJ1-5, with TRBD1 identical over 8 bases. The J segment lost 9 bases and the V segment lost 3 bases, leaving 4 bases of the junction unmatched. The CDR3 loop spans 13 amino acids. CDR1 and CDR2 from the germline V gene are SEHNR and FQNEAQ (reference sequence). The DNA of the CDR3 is TGTGCCAGCAGCTTGGAGACAGGGGCGCCCCAGCATTTT. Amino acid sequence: CASSLETGAPQHF.